The T cell receptor (beta chain) described here comes from a study of blood T cells in healthy people across ages. The ends were cut back, 2 bases at V and 5 bases at J, with 6 bases in the middle. CDR3 size: 11 residues. The germline V gene encodes CDR1 DFQATT and CDR2 SNEGSKA (reference sequence). PCR was performed a second time for roughly 7 to 11 cycles using a sample-barcoded 5' primer and a J-beta primer mix. TCRdb fed the 5' RACE reads into MiXCR, producing one record per CDR3 protein. The repertoire holds about 1.1 million distinct CDR3 sequences, with less than 45% as singletons. The J gene is TRBJ2-5, the V gene TRBV20-1; D is unclear. The TCR sequence derives from a man younger than 35 in good health. The sequenced material came from blood. The CDR3 DNA sequence: TGCAGTGCTAGATCGTTTGAGACCCAGTACTTC. Protein product: CSARSFETQYF.